The T cell receptor (beta chain) under discussion was sequenced for a study of CD8+ T cells in alopecia areata. Study results and caveats: It was observed that many expanded lesional clones persisted in scalp and blood during tofacitinib. A single nonresponder leaves the baseline CD8+ expansion link to response uncertain.

In regard to this clone: Its specificity is not known.

Extracted from the samples, RNA was reverse transcribed into cDNA to serve as the sequencing template. TCRdb's table, derived via immunoSEQ multiplex PCR, lists solely in-frame clones and lacks some. The sample carries under 150,000 clones, about half recorded once. As to treatment: oral pan-JAK inhibitor, 5-10 mg twice daily. Source: CD4+ T cells sorted from blood, taken at week 4, from a patient treated with tofacitinib. The receptor's source is a human donor with alopecia areata.

The CDR3 coding sequence is TGTGCCAGCAGCTCGGACAGGGGGAATTACTATGGCTACACCTTC. It is translated as CASSSDRGNYYGYTF. The chain links TRBV5-4 to TRBJ1-2, with TRBD1 identical over 10 bases. Looked up from germline, CDR1 is SGHNT and CDR2 is YYREEE (reference sequence). This CDR3 region has 15 residues. V shed 3 bases, J shed 3 bases, and the junction held 5 bases outside the gene matches.